This T cell receptor beta chain was sequenced during a study of T cell repertoires in cytomegalovirus infection. Study as a whole: The study used recently identified HLA-C-restricted and well-studied HLA-B-restricted CMV epitopes.

This clonotype came up many times. What it binds is not known. The CDR3 has 16 amino acids. Per the germline V gene, CDR1 is SGHTA and CDR2 is FQGNSA. With V trimmed by 5 bases and J by 5 bases, 11 bases remained unmatched. One entry per CDR3 protein results from TCRdb running MiXCR on the reads. Altogether about 700,000 distinct CDR3 sequences are present, around a third being singletons, with the ten largest covering 15% to 20%. Broader study findings: Cumulative frequency (of public TCR beta family members) identified carriers of CMV plus the relevant HLA.

This clonotype originated in a human donor in good health (CMV status not recorded). Some clones in this sample may be carry-over from other donors' samples. Sequences were derived from cultured PBMCs, sampled from culture after CMV antigen stimulation. This chain links TRBV7-2 with TRBJ2-3, with 9 bases aligning to TRBD2. CDR3 in DNA: TGTGCCAGCAGCCCCAGACGAGCGGGGGGCGGAGATACGCAGTATTTT. Amino acids: CASSPRRAGGGDTQYF.